Sequencing of this TCR beta chain was carried out in a study of shared clonotypes between healthy human individuals. It was across several immunoSEQ plates that each subset's genomic DNA was evenly split. Authors' methods: Junction-only sequences without quality scores came from ImmunoSEQ, so filtering differed. Method: immunoSEQ multiplex PCR; TCRdb's copy keeps in-frame clones and lacks some. The V and J calls and clone size are taken from that table; D and trimming were inferred from the DNA. This table has about 490,000 clones, around 80% appearing once. The unsorted samples took approximately 98 million PBMCs to get genomic DNA. V gave up 1 base and J gave up 10 bases; unmatched junction bases: 5. This CDR3 contains 15 residues. Germline V gene sequence: CDR1 SEHNR, CDR2 FQNEAQ (reference sequence). This clone was seen just once.

Sequenced material: PBMCs. The chain links TRBV7-9 to TRBJ2-1, with 12 nucleotides matching TRBD2. The sequence was obtained from a woman aged 40-49 years in good health. Some clones in this sample may be carry-over from other donors' samples. CDR3 region: CASSLEGTSGWEQFF. The CDR3 DNA sequence: TGTGCCAGCAGCTTAGAGGGGACTAGCGGGTGGGAGCAGTTCTTC.